Sequencing of this T cell receptor beta chain was carried out in a study of blood T cells in healthy people across ages. In germline, CDR1 is SQVTM, CDR2 ANQGSEA. Trimming removed 2 bases from V and 5 bases from J, with 9 bases in between. This CDR3 has 13 residues. Researchers isolated at least 6.5 million PBMCs per sample. The authors ran a second PCR of about 6 to 11 cycles using a sample-barcoded 5' primer and a J-beta primer mix. TCRdb re-derived calls from the 5' RACE reads in MiXCR, one entry per CDR3 protein. The sample has 800,000 to 1,300,000 distinct CDR3 sequences; around 27% are singletons. Another study also made use of these data, one on T cells of mothers and their children. As that report states: Sample barcodes plus 2-4 random nucleotides came from the M1S primer. Reads obtained per mother exceeded 9.5 million TCR beta CDR3 reads, with roughly 3.3 million obtained per child. Clones that were microchimeric and persistent were not detected among T cells.

Sequencing input: blood. This receptor was identified in a girl aged 2-10 years in good health. The chain couples TRBV29-1 to TRBJ2-2; D possibly corresponds to TRBD2 (5 bases). The CDR3 loop is CSVELSGTGELFF. CDR3 nucleotide sequence: TGCAGCGTTGAATTATCGGGGACCGGGGAGCTGTTTTTT.